This T cell receptor (beta chain) was sequenced during a study of blood T cell repertoires in COVID-19. On the study more broadly: Acute and convalescent COVID-19 samples came from the United States, Italy and Spain.

Trimming at V came to 3 bases and at J to 1 base, leaving 9 bases not matched to a gene. This CDR3 spans 17 amino acids. Per germline, CDR1 SEHNR and CDR2 FQNEAQ (reference sequence). Profiled with immunoSEQ multiplex PCR; TCRdb holds only in-frame clones, not every one. Of around 150,000 clones listed, roughly 80% are singletons. The source of this sequence is a woman aged 80 or over with acute or convalescent COVID-19. The chain joins TRBV7-9 to TRBJ1-5; 7 bases line up with TRBD1. The sample consisted of peripheral blood. CDR3 coding DNA: TGTGCCAGCAGCTTCCACCAGGGGGTCTACAGCAATCAGCCCCAGCATTTT. Protein sequence: CASSFHQGVYSNQPQHF.